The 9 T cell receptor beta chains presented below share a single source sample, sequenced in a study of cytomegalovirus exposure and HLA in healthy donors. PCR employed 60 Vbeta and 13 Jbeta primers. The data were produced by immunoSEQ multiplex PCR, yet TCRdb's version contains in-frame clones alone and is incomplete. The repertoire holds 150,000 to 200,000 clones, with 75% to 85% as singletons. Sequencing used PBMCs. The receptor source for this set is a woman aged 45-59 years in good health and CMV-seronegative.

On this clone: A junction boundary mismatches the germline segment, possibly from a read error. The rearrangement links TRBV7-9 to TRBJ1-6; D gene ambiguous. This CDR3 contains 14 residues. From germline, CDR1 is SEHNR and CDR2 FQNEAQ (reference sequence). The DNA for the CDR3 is TGTTCCAGCAGCTTAGAAGCTTTTAATTCACCCCTCCACTTT. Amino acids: CSSSLEAFNSPLHF.

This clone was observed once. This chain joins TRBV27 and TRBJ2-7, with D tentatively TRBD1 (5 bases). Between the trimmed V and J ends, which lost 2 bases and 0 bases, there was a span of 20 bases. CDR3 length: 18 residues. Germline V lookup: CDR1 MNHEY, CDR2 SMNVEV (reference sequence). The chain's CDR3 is CASSLLLPRQGSSYEQYF. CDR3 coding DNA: TGTGCCAGCAGTTTACTTCTTCCTCGGCAGGGAAGCTCCTACGAGCAGTACTTC.

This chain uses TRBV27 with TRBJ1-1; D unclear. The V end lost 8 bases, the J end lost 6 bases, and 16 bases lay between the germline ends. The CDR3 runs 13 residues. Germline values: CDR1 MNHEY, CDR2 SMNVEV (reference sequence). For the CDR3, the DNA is TGTGCCAGCCGACCCCCGGGGAGGCCTGAAGCTTTCTTT. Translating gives CASRPPGRPEAFF.

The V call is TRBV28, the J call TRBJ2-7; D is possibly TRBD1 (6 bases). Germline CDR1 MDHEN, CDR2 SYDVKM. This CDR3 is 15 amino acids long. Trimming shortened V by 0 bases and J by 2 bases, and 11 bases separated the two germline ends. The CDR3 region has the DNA TGTGCCAGCAGTTTATGGGACAGCGCGACCTACGAGCAGTACTTC. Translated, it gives CASSLWDSATYEQYF.

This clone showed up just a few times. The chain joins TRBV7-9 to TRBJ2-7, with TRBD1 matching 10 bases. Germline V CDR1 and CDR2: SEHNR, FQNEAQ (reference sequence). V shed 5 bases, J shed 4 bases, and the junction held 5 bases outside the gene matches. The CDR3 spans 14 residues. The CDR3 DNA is TGTGCCAGCAGCGCGACAGGGGGCTGGTACGAGCAGTACTTC. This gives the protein CASSATGGWYEQYF.

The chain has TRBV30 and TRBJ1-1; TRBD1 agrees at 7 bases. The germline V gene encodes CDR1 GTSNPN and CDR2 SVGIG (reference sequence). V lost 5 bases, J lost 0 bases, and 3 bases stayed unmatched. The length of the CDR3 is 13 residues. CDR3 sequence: CAWLGQMNTEAFF. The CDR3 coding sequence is TGTGCCTGGTTGGGACAGATGAACACTGAAGCTTTCTTT.

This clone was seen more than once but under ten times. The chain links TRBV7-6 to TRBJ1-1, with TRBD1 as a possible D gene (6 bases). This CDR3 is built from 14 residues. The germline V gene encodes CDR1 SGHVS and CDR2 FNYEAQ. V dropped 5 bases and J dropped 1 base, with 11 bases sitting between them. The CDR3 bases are TGTGCCAGCAGCCGAGGACAGTCGAACACTGAAGCTTTCTTT. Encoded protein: CASSRGQSNTEAFF.

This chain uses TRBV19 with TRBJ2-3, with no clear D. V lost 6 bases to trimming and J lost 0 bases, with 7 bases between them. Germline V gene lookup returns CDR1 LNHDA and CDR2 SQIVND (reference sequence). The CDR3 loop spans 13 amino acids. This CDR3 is CASRIPSTDTQYF. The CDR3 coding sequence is TGTGCCAGTAGAATCCCGAGCACAGATACGCAGTATTTT.

DNA for the CDR3: TGTGCCAGCAGTCCCTTGCGCGCGGGGGCCGGGTTCAATGAGCAGTTCTTC. Protein sequence: CASSPLRAGAGFNEQFF. The genes are TRBV27 and TRBJ2-1; tentatively, D is TRBD2 (7 bases). CDR3 size: 17 residues. CDR1 and CDR2 from the germline V gene are MNHEY and SMNVEV (reference sequence). V dropped 5 bases and J dropped 6 bases, with 23 bases sitting between them.